The T cell receptor beta chain under discussion was sequenced for a study of control samples from healthy donors and cancer patients. Trimming stripped 6 bases from V and 2 bases from J, with 14 bases between. This CDR3 is 14 amino acids long. CDR1 and CDR2 (germline): SNHLY, FYNNEI. Sequencing used immunoSEQ multiplex PCR; TCRdb keeps in-frame clones, though not all of them. This sample has around 200,000 clones; 90% to 95% occur once, and the top ten carry 1.5%. The sequence derives from a man between 45 and 60 years old in good health. Sequencing was done on a sample of blood. This chain links TRBV2 with TRBJ2-7; D might be TRBD1 or TRBD2, each matching 5 bases. The CDR3 DNA is TGTGCCAGCAGGAGGGGTTACTTCCCCTACGAGCAGTACTTC. It specifies CASRRGYFPYEQYF.